This T cell receptor beta chain emerged from a study of cytomegalovirus exposure and HLA in healthy donors. V was pared by 2 bases and J by 0 bases, with 9 bases between. CDR3 length equals 15 residues. Germline V gene sequence: CDR1 SGHTA, CDR2 FQGNSA. With 60 Vbeta and 13 Jbeta primers, the PCR was carried out. As handled by the study authors: Roughly 11 million of the approximately 80 million unique TCR beta chains counted in a later analysis were shared. Method: immunoSEQ multiplex PCR; TCRdb's copy keeps in-frame clones and lacks some. V and J calls and clone size are as listed in that table; D and trimming were resolved from the DNA. The sample includes more than 150,000 clones, over 80% of them seen just once.

This clonotype originated in a man aged 40-49 years in good health and CMV-seronegative. The chain recombines TRBV7-2 with TRBJ2-3; possible D gene TRBD1, 6 bases. Sequencing was performed on PBMCs. The CDR3 nucleotides read TGTGCCAGCAGCTTAAGAGGGGGTAGCACAGATACGCAGTATTTT. Translating gives CASSLRGGSTDTQYF.